Described below is a single TCR beta chain sequence and its context. CDR3 length: 14 amino acids. CDR1 and CDR2 (germline): KGHDR, SFDVKD. The V and J ends lost 9 bases and 6 bases respectively, with 16 bases between them. TCRdb's table, derived via immunoSEQ multiplex PCR, lists solely in-frame clones and lacks some. Of about 180,000 clones in the sample, 80% to 90% are singletons; the top ten hold approximately 12%. The data were obtained in a study of blood T cell repertoires in COVID-19. This clonotype was obtained from a woman aged 70 to 79 with COVID-19, enrolled during active disease. The sequenced sample consisted of peripheral blood. This sequence joins TRBV24-1 and TRBJ1-4; tentative D call: TRBD1 (5 bases). CDR3 sequence reads: CATQDGQGYEKLFF. CDR3 nucleotides: TGTGCCACCCAGGACGGCCAGGGTTATGAAAAACTGTTTTTT.